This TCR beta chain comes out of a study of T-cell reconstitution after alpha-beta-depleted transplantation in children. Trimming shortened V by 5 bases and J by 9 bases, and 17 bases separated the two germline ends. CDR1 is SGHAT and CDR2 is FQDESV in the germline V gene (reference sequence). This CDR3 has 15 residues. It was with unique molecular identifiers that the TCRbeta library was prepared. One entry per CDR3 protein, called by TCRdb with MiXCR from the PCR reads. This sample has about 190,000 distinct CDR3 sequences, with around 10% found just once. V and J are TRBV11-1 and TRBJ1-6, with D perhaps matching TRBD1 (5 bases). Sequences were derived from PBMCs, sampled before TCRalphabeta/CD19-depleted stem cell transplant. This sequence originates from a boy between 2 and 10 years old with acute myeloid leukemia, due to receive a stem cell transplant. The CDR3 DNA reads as TGTGCCAGCAGCCCCACGGTCGGTGGGGGTTCACCCCTCCACTTT. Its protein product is CASSPTVGGGSPLHF.